One and the same sample provided the 14 T cell receptor beta chains below, sequenced in a study of blood T cell repertoires in COVID-19. The method was immunoSEQ multiplex PCR; TCRdb's version includes in-frame clones alone and lacks a portion of them. The sample carries fewer than 250,000 clones, approximately 80% recorded once. The material sequenced was PBMCs or T cells enriched from blood (not recorded which). The receptors were gathered from a middle-aged woman with acute COVID-19.

The rearrangement links TRBV6-1 to TRBJ2-7; 10 positions match TRBD1. Germline V gene sequence: CDR1 MNHNS, CDR2 SASEGT. The ends lost 3 bases at V and 6 bases at J; junction bases unmatched: 8. This CDR3 is 15 amino acids long. The CDR3: CASSDRWDRGAEQYF. The CDR3 DNA is TGTGCCAGCAGTGATAGGTGGGACAGGGGTGCCGAGCAGTACTTC.

V and J are TRBV6-5 and TRBJ2-3; a weak D match, TRBD2 (6 bases). Trimming pared 6 bases from V and 6 bases from J, leaving 10 bases between. The CDR3 consists of 12 residues. The germline V gene encodes CDR1 MNHEY and CDR2 SVGAGI. The CDR3 spells CASRSSGDTQYF. In nucleotides, the CDR3 is TGTGCCAGCAGGTCCAGCGGGGATACGCAGTATTTT.

The chain carries TRBV9 and TRBJ2-7, with D unresolved. Germline V gives CDR1 SGDLS, CDR2 YYNGEE. The V gene lost 0 bases and the J gene lost 0 bases, with 13 bases spanning the gap. The length of the CDR3 is 16 residues. Here the CDR3 DNA reads TGTGCCAGCAGCGTAGCCTCGACACTCAGCTCCTACGAGCAGTACTTC. It translates to CASSVASTLSSYEQYF.

J is TRBJ2-7 and V is TRBV3-1 (or the pseudogene TRBV3-2), with D perhaps TRBD1 (5 bases). Germline loops: CDR1 LGHDT, CDR2 YNNKEL (reference sequence). The CDR3 extends over 14 amino acids. The V gene lost 1 base and the J gene lost 6 bases, with 13 bases spanning the gap. CDR3 DNA sequence: TGTGCCAGCAGCCAAGTTCCAGGGCTGGTCGAGCAGTACTTC. Translated: CASSQVPGLVEQYF.

The CDR3 reads CASKDRAKTGAFF. CDR3 nucleotide sequence: TGTGCCAGCAAAGACAGGGCCAAAACGGGGGCTTTCTTT. The chain is built from TRBV19 and TRBJ1-1; 7 nucleotides match TRBD1. CDR1 is LNHDA and CDR2 is SQIVND in the germline V gene (reference sequence). V lost 9 bases, J lost 11 bases, and 15 bases stayed unmatched. This CDR3 contains 13 residues.

This rearrangement joins TRBV11-3 to TRBJ1-1, with D maybe TRBD1 (6 bases). V gave up 1 base and J gave up 4 bases, with 13 bases separating them. Germline assignment: CDR1 SGHNT and CDR2 YENEEA. The CDR3 totals 15 residues. The CDR3: CASSLGHRESTEAFF. CDR3 DNA: TGTGCCAGCAGCTTAGGTCACAGGGAGAGCACTGAAGCTTTCTTT.

This clone appeared a few times. The genes are TRBV2 and TRBJ2-7; 11 nucleotides align to TRBD1. CDR1 and CDR2 from the germline V gene are SNHLY and FYNNEI. The CDR3 is 14 residues long. The ends lost 2 bases at V and 6 bases at J; junction bases unmatched: 3. Here the CDR3 reads CASSELDRGREQYF. Here the CDR3 DNA reads TGTGCCAGCAGTGAACTGGACAGGGGGCGCGAGCAGTACTTC. Looking up the rest from reference TRBV2 and TRBJ2-7 gives the full variable domain: EPEVTQTPSHQVTQMGQEVILRCVPISNHLYFYWYRQILGQKVEFLVSFYNNEISEKSEIFDDQFSVERPDGSNFTLKIRSTKLEDSAMYFCASSELDRGREQYFGPGTRLTVT.

The rearrangement links TRBV30 to TRBJ1-4; the D is unclear. The CDR3 sequence is 16 residues long. V was shortened by 2 bases and J by 0 bases, with 13 bases between the two germline ends. Per the germline V gene, CDR1 is GTSNPN and CDR2 is SVGIG (reference sequence). The CDR3 coding sequence is TGTGCCTGGAGTATGGGCAGATTTGCAACTAATGAAAAACTGTTTTTT. Its protein is CAWSMGRFATNEKLFF.

The CDR3 bases are TGTGCCAGCGCCATGGCCGTGGCCTACGAGCAGTACTTC. Protein sequence: CASAMAVAYEQYF. The chain joins TRBV25-1 to TRBJ2-7, with D uncertain. The CDR3 has 13 residues. Germline values: CDR1 MGHDK, CDR2 SYGVNS. Trimming stripped 8 bases from V and 2 bases from J, with 13 bases between.

The chain uses TRBV2 and TRBJ2-5; D uncertain. This CDR3 contains 13 residues. V lost 3 bases, J lost 2 bases, and 7 bases lay in between. The germline CDR1 and CDR2 sequences are SNHLY and FYNNEI. CDR3 sequence reads: CASSEAMQETQYF. The CDR3, as DNA: TGTGCCAGCAGTGAGGCAATGCAAGAGACCCAGTACTTC.

This rearrangement joins TRBV28 to TRBJ1-1; D unclear. V was pared by 6 bases and J by 1 base, with 12 bases between. The CDR3 consists of 14 residues. The germline V gene has CDR1 MDHEN and CDR2 SYDVKM. The DNA for the CDR3 is TGTGCCAGCAGCCCCTCCCCGTGGAACACTGAAGCTTTCTTT. It yields the protein CASSPSPWNTEAFF. The entire variable domain, with the rest obtained from reference TRBV28 and TRBJ1-1, is as follows: DVKVTQSSRYLVKRTGEKVFLECVQDMDHENMFWYRQDPGLGLRLIYFSYDVKMKEKGDIPEGYSVSREKKERFSLILESASTNQTSMYLCASSPSPWNTEAFFGQGTRLTVV.

The chain joins TRBV10-1 to TRBJ1-2; the D gene is possibly TRBD1 (6 bases). Germline assignment: CDR1 WNHNN and CDR2 SYGVQD (reference sequence). The CDR3 sequence is 14 residues long. The V gene lost 0 bases and the J gene lost 2 bases, with 7 bases spanning the gap. The CDR3 region is CASSESDSNYGYTF. CDR3 nucleotide sequence: TGCGCCAGCAGTGAGTCGGACAGCAACTATGGCTACACCTTC.

The chain is built from TRBV7-9 and TRBJ2-3, with TRBD2 matching 9 bases. Trimming removed 9 bases from V and 0 bases from J; junction bases left unmatched: 7. The CDR3 sequence is 15 residues long. Germline CDR1 and CDR2: SEHNR and FQNEAQ (reference sequence). CDR3: CARPALAGSTDTQYF. CDR3 bases: TGTGCCAGACCTGCACTAGCGGGCAGCACAGATACGCAGTATTTT.

The chain has TRBV7-2 and TRBJ2-1; 16 bases match TRBD2. Germline values: CDR1 SGHTA, CDR2 FQGNSA. V shed 5 bases, J shed 6 bases, and the junction held 13 bases outside the gene matches. The CDR3 is made up of 19 amino acids. As DNA, the CDR3 is TGTGCCAGCAGCCGCACAACTGGGACTAGCGGGAGGGTATTCAATGAGCAGTTCTTC. This sequence encodes CASSRTTGTSGRVFNEQFF.